The rows below give T cell receptor beta chains drawn from one sample of a study of blood T cell repertoires in COVID-19. TCRdb's table, derived via immunoSEQ multiplex PCR, lists solely in-frame clones and lacks some. The sample includes some 240,000 clones, 87% seen only once; the top ten take approximately 7.9%. Source material: peripheral blood. The receptors derive from a man aged 55 to 69 who had recovered from COVID-19. Each CDR3 is given with its conserved first and last residue. Each record gives: clone size, V gene, J gene, D gene, CDR3 protein, CDR3 DNA. The D gene is left open where the match is weak. The listing skips clone size in some rows; elsewhere it reads once, few, many or a size class.

.	TRBV9	TRBJ2-2	TRBD1	CASSVSRGYTGELFF	TGTGCCAGCAGCGTATCCAGGGGGTACACCGGGGAGCTGTTTTTT
.	TRBV27	TRBJ2-1	.	CASSLRPEGRGEQFF	TGTGCCAGCAGTTTAAGGCCGGAGGGGAGGGGGGAGCAGTTCTTC
once	TRBV10-3	TRBJ2-3	TRBD1	CATLEGQGLLRGTQYF	TGTGCCACCCTGGAGGGACAGGGACTACTCCGTGGGACGCAGTATTTT
.	TRBV3-1/TRBV3-2	TRBJ1-4	.	CASSQDLEGYNEKLFF	TGTGCCAGCAGCCAAGATCTGGAGGGATATAATGAAAAACTGTTTTTT
once	TRBV27	TRBJ2-3	TRBD1	CASSLAGTGGTDTQYF	TGTGCCAGCAGTTTGGCCGGGACAGGGGGCACAGATACGCAGTATTTT
.	TRBV9	TRBJ1-2	.	CASSVLTGGYTF	TGTGCCAGCAGCGTACTCACAGGGGGCTACACCTTC
.	TRBV6-5	TRBJ2-1	TRBD2	CASSLRGGGEPEQFF	TGTGCCAGCAGCCTTCGGGGCGGGGGGGAGCCTGAGCAGTTCTTC
once	TRBV2	TRBJ2-3	.	CASCRTSGGTDTQYF	TGTGCCAGCTGCCGGACCAGCGGAGGCACAGATACGCAGTATTTT
.	TRBV5-5	TRBJ1-3	.	CASSLGQGSSGNTIYF	TGTGCCAGCAGCTTGGGGCAGGGGAGCTCTGGAAACACCATATATTTT
few	TRBV19	TRBJ1-5	.	CASMAREGLDQPQHF	TGTGCCAGTATGGCACGCGAGGGCCTTGATCAGCCCCAGCATTTT
few	TRBV3-1/TRBV3-2	TRBJ1-1	.	CASSQVKGSGAFF	TGTGCCAGCAGCCAAGTGAAGGGTTCGGGGGCTTTCTTT
few	TRBV24-1	TRBJ2-5	TRBD1	CATSDLSRGHQETQYF	TGTGCCACCAGTGATTTATCAAGGGGGCACCAAGAGACCCAGTACTTC
.	TRBV1	TRBJ1-6	.	CTSSPGYRGGRDYNSPLHF	TGCACCAGCAGCCCCGGGTATCGGGGGGGCAGAGATTATAATTCACCCCTCCACTTT
.	TRBV6-5	TRBJ1-2	TRBD1	CASSLDGQGGYGYTF	TGTGCCAGCAGCCTCGATGGACAGGGGGGCTATGGCTACACCTTC
.	TRBV10-2	TRBJ2-7	TRBD1	CASSDPGDRAVSYEQYF	TGCGCCAGCAGTGACCCTGGGGACAGAGCGGTCTCCTACGAGCAGTACTTC
.	TRBV5-1	TRBJ2-1	TRBD1	CASSLVPMGQGNNEQFF	TGCGCCAGCAGCTTGGTCCCCATGGGACAGGGGAACAATGAGCAGTTCTTC
.	TRBV2	TRBJ2-7	TRBD1	CASSAGGQGVYEQYF	TGTGCCAGCTCCGCTGGGGGACAGGGGGTCTACGAGCAGTACTTC
.	TRBV9	TRBJ2-1	.	CASSVAGWGTSGQFF	TGTGCCAGCAGCGTAGCCGGTTGGGGCACGTCGGGGCAGTTCTTC
.	TRBV5-1	TRBJ2-7	.	CASSSLQGDLYEQYF	TGCGCCAGCAGCTCTCTACAGGGTGACCTCTACGAGCAGTACTTC
.	TRBV9	TRBJ2-2	TRBD2	CASSSRGTSGAGELFF	TGTGCTAGCAGCTCCCGTGGGACTAGCGGGGCCGGGGAGCTGTTTTTT
.	TRBV2	TRBJ1-2	TRBD1	CASKAQGALYGYTF	TGTGCCAGCAAAGCACAGGGGGCCCTCTATGGCTACACCTTC
.	TRBV18	TRBJ1-3	TRBD1	CASSPFGQGNAGNTIYF	TGTGCCAGCTCACCTTTTGGACAGGGGAACGCTGGAAACACCATATATTTT
.	TRBV6-1	TRBJ1-2	.	CASSEVASGTNYGYTF	TGTGCCAGCAGTGAAGTGGCTTCGGGTACTAACTATGGCTACACCTTC
.	TRBV5-1	TRBJ2-5	TRBD2	CASSSGLGQETQYF	TGCGCCAGCAGCTCCGGACTAGGCCAAGAGACCCAGTACTTC
.	TRBV9	TRBJ2-2	TRBD1	CASSPRTGANTGELFF	TGTGCCAGCAGCCCCCGGACAGGGGCGAACACCGGGGAGCTGTTTTTT
.	TRBV7-9	TRBJ2-6	.	CASSLLWGGSSGANVLTF	TGTGCCAGCAGCTTGCTTTGGGGCGGAAGCTCTGGGGCCAACGTCCTGACTTTC
.	TRBV2	TRBJ1-1	TRBD1	CASSGGQGYGTEAFF	TGTGCCAGCAGTGGAGGACAGGGATACGGCACTGAAGCTTTCTTT
.	TRBV5-1	TRBJ1-4	TRBD1	CASSSTGEVTNEKLFF	TGCGCCAGCAGCAGTACAGGGGAAGTAACTAATGAAAAACTGTTTTTT
.	TRBV5-1	TRBJ1-6	.	CASSLGGMNSPLHF	TGCGCCAGCAGCTTGGGAGGGATGAATTCACCCCTCCACTTT
few	TRBV27	TRBJ1-6	.	CASRLSRGSSPLHF	TGTGCCAGCAGGCTAAGCAGGGGTAGTTCACCCCTCCACTTT
.	TRBV3-1/TRBV3-2	TRBJ1-2	TRBD1	CASSQDRTGNYGYTF	TGTGCCAGCAGCCAAGACCGGACAGGGAACTATGGCTACACCTTC
once	TRBV28	TRBJ1-6	TRBD1	CATTGTGYSPLHF	TGTGCCACCACCGGGACAGGGTATTCACCCCTCCACTTT
.	TRBV6-5	TRBJ2-7	.	CASRTRGGYEQYF	TGTGCCAGCAGAACCAGGGGAGGGTACGAGCAGTACTTC
few	TRBV5-1	TRBJ2-5	TRBD1	CASSRTTGPLQETQYF	TGCGCCAGCAGCCGTACGACAGGGCCCCTCCAAGAGACCCAGTACTTC
.	TRBV7-8	TRBJ1-2	.	CASSLAGGLFNYGYTF	TGTGCCAGCAGCTTAGCGGGGGGACTGTTTAACTATGGCTACACCTTC
.	TRBV28	TRBJ2-7	.	CASSDGYEQYF	TGTGCCAGCAGTGACGGGTACGAGCAGTACTTC
.	TRBV6-5	TRBJ1-6	TRBD1	CASSSPQGWSSPLHF	TGTGCCAGCAGTTCCCCACAGGGGTGGAGTTCACCCCTCCACTTT
.	TRBV7-9	TRBJ2-7	TRBD1	CASSPGTGDYEQYF	TGTGCCAGCAGCCCCGGGACAGGGGATTACGAGCAGTACTTC
once	TRBV11-1	TRBJ1-6	TRBD1	CASSVGTVHNSPLHF	TGTGCCAGCAGCGTCGGGACAGTACATAATTCACCCCTCCACTTT
many	TRBV29-1	TRBJ1-2	.	CSAGGGGNYGYTF	TGCAGCGCCGGCGGCGGGGGGAACTATGGCTACACCTTC